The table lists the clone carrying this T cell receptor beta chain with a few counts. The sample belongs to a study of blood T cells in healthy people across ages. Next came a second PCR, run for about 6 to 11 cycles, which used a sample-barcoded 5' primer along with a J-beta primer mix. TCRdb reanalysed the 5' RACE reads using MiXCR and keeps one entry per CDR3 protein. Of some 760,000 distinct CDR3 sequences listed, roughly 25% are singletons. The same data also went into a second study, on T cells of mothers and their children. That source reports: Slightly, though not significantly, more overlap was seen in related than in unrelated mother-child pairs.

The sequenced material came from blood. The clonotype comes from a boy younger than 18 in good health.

This CDR3 is CASHLSGNEQFF. CDR3 sequence (DNA): TGTGCCAGCCATCTGTCGGGCAATGAGCAGTTCTTC. This chain joins TRBV7-9 and TRBJ2-1, with D unclear. Germline assignment: CDR1 SEHNR and CDR2 FQNEAQ (reference sequence). The CDR3 extends over 12 amino acids. V dropped 8 bases and J dropped 6 bases, with 11 bases sitting between them.